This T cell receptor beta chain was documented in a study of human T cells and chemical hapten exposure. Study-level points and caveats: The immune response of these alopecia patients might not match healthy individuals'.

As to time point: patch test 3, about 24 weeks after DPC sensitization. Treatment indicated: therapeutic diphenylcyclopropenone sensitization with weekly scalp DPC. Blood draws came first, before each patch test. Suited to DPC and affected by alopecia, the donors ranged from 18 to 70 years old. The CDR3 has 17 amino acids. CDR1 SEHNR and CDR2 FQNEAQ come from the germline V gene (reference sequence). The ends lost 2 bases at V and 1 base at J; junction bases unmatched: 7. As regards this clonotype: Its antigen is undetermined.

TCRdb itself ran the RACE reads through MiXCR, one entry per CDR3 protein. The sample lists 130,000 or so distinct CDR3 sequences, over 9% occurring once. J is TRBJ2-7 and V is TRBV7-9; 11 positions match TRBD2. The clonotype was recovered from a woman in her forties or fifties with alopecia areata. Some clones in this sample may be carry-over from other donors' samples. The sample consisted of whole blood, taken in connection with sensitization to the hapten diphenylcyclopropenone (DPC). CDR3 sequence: CASSLPKTSGNSYEQYF. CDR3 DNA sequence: TGTGCCAGCAGCTTACCCAAGACTAGCGGGAATTCCTACGAGCAGTACTTC.